The following is a T cell receptor (beta chain) sequence with its context. Each donor supplied roughly 9.2 milliliters of peripheral blood. With a J-beta primer mix and a sample-barcoded 5' primer, a second PCR ran about 7 to 11 cycles. Using its own MiXCR run on the 5' RACE reads, TCRdb lists one record per CDR3 protein. The table includes about 1.8 million distinct CDR3 sequences, roughly 49% detected once. This sample is drawn from a study of blood T cells in healthy people across ages. Germline lookup yields CDR1 MDHEN and CDR2 SYDVKM. V trimming: 11 bases; J trimming: 7 bases; junction bases outside the gene matches: 14. The CDR3 is 13 amino acids.

The receptor's source is a middle-aged woman in good health. Sequenced: blood. The rearrangement uses TRBV28 and TRBJ2-7; the match to TRBD1 covers 7 bases. The CDR3 here is CAEGDRALEEQYF. The CDR3 region has the DNA TGTGCCGAGGGGGACAGAGCCTTGGAAGAGCAGTACTTC.